The present T cell receptor beta chain was sequenced within a study of Ad26.COV2.S vaccination and SARS-CoV-2 variants. Germline CDR1 SGHRS, CDR2 YFSETQ. V lost 3 bases, J lost 2 bases, and 5 bases stayed unmatched. CDR3 length: 16 residues. This sample's treatment: around 19 received Ad26.COV2.S at low or high dose, single or two shots; 5 received placebo; per-sample allocation not given. Samples analyzed were those drawn on day 63 after the first vaccine or placebo injection. Libraries were prepared by immunoSEQ multiplex PCR; TCRdb keeps only in-frame clonotypes and omits some of them. The profile covers some 640,000 clones, with more than 70% appearing a single time and approximately 1.5% taken by the ten largest.

This clonotype was sampled from a person between 18 and 59 years old who received the Ad26.COV2.S COVID-19 vaccine or a placebo. The material sequenced was peripheral blood, taken in a trial of Ad26.COV2.S vaccine versus placebo. The V gene is TRBV5-1, the J gene TRBJ2-3, with 11 bases aligning to TRBD2. The DNA of the CDR3 is TGCGCCAGCAGCTCGGGACTAGCGGCAAACACAGATACGCAGTATTTT. It encodes CASSSGLAANTDTQYF.